The 25 T cell receptor beta chains below come from one sample, sequenced in a study of T cells in localized non-small cell lung cancer. The method was immunoSEQ multiplex PCR; TCRdb's version includes in-frame clones alone and lacks a portion of them. The data hold about 40,000 clones, with approximately 86% observed a single time. The sequenced sample was peripheral blood, obtained before any cancer treatment. All receptors derive from a man between 40 and 70 years old with stage I lung adenocarcinoma.

The V and J genes are TRBV7-9 and TRBJ2-1; 8 nucleotides line up with TRBD2. CDR1 and CDR2 (germline): SEHNR, FQNEAQ (reference sequence). The CDR3 consists of 16 residues. J gave up 0 bases and V 2 bases, and 3 bases lay outside the gene matches. The CDR3 spells CASSLSLAGSYNEQFF. CDR3 nucleotides: TGTGCCAGCAGCTTAAGCCTAGCGGGCTCCTACAATGAGCAGTTCTTC.

V and J are TRBV7-2 and TRBJ1-2, with 7 bases aligning to TRBD1. Per the germline V gene, CDR1 is SGHTA and CDR2 is FQGNSA. The CDR3 covers 14 residues. With 5 bases clipped from V and 8 bases from J, the junction kept 11 bases outside the gene matches. CDR3 sequence reads: CASSPLDRVGGYTF. The CDR3, as DNA: TGTGCCAGCAGCCCTCTCGACAGGGTGGGGGGCTACACCTTC.

This chain joins TRBV7-9 and TRBJ2-1; D is possibly TRBD1 (6 bases). Trimming pared 3 bases from V and 7 bases from J, leaving 28 bases between. The germline gives CDR1 SEHNR, CDR2 FQNEAQ (reference sequence). There are 19 residues in the CDR3. The CDR3 DNA follows: TGTGCCAGCAGCTTGGTTCGCGGTGGGACCTATTTAGGGGGAAATGAGCAGTTCTTC. The encoded protein is CASSLVRGGTYLGGNEQFF. Variable domain in full (rest from reference TRBV7-9 and TRBJ2-1): DTGVSQNPRHKITKRGQNVTFRCDPISEHNRLYWYRQTLGQGPEFLTYFQNEAQLEKSRLLSDRFSAERPKGSFSTLEIQRTEQGDSAMYLCASSLVRGGTYLGGNEQFFGPGTRLTVL.

This chain joins TRBV5-1 and TRBJ1-2, with 10 bases aligning to TRBD1. This CDR3 has 15 residues. Per the germline V gene, CDR1 is SGHRS and CDR2 is YFSETQ. V lost 0 bases to trimming and J lost 6 bases; unmatched junction nucleotides: 5. The CDR3 is CASSLGQGAFDGYTF. Here the CDR3 DNA reads TGCGCCAGCAGCTTGGGACAGGGGGCGTTCGATGGCTACACCTTC.

The rearrangement links TRBV5-1 to TRBJ2-3; either TRBD1 or TRBD2 may fit D (5 bases each). CDR3 size: 16 residues. Germline V gene lookup returns CDR1 SGHRS and CDR2 YFSETQ. Between the trimmed V and J ends, which lost 3 bases and 4 bases, there was a span of 18 bases. CDR3 protein: CASSSAGTGRADTQYF. DNA of the CDR3: TGCGCCAGCAGCTCGGCCGGGACGGGGCGCGCAGATACGCAGTATTTT.

V is TRBV28 and J is TRBJ1-1; D might be TRBD1 (6 bases). V was pared by 7 bases and J by 6 bases, with 12 bases between. From germline, CDR1 is MDHEN and CDR2 SYDVKM. There are 12 residues in the CDR3. CDR3 amino acids: CASTGERAEAFF. The CDR3 DNA reads TGTGCCAGCACAGGGGAGAGGGCTGAAGCTTTCTTT.

The V call is TRBV5-6, the J call TRBJ2-1; D is unclear. V was cut by 0 bases and J by 7 bases, with 17 bases left in between. CDR1 is SGHDT, CDR2 YYEEEE, per germline. This CDR3 is 16 amino acids long. CDR3 region: CASSLAFGSGRNEQFF. In nucleotides, the CDR3 is TGTGCCAGCAGCTTGGCGTTCGGTAGTGGGCGGAATGAGCAGTTCTTC.

This clone was observed a single time. The rearrangement joins TRBV9 to TRBJ2-7; D is unresolved. Germline CDR1 is SGDLS and CDR2 is YYNGEE. Between the trimmed V and J ends, which lost 4 bases and 1 base, there was a span of 12 bases. The CDR3 runs 14 residues. CDR3 DNA sequence: TGTGCCAGCAGCCGAGGCAGAACTTCCTACGAGCAGTACTTC. Its translation: CASSRGRTSYEQYF. Complete variable domain (other parts from reference TRBV9 and TRBJ2-7): DSGVTQTPKHLITATGQRVTLRCSPRSGDLSVYWYQQSLDQGLQFLIQYYNGEERAKGNILERFSAQQFPDLHSELNLSSLELGDSALYFCASSRGRTSYEQYFGPGTRLTVT.

Only one count was recorded for this clone. V is TRBV2 and J is TRBJ2-1; 7 bases are a match to TRBD1. This CDR3 comprises 12 residues. Germline V lookup: CDR1 SNHLY, CDR2 FYNNEI. The V gene end was trimmed by 6 bases and the J gene end by 8 bases; junction bases not matched to a gene: 4. CDR3 bases: TGTGCCAGCAGCGGGGACAGCGATGAGCAGTTCTTC. Its translation is CASSGDSDEQFF.

V and J are TRBV7-2 and TRBJ1-3; possibly TRBD1 for D (5 bases). V was clipped by 4 bases and J by 3 bases, with 10 bases between them. Germline V gene sequence: CDR1 SGHTA, CDR2 FQGNSA. The CDR3 covers 14 residues. DNA for the CDR3: TGTGCCAGCAGCTCAGGGTTTTTTGGAAACACCATATATTTT. Translation gives CASSSGFFGNTIYF.

The sample holds a few counts of this clone. The J gene is TRBJ2-1, the V gene TRBV4-3, with a tentative D call TRBD2 (7 bases). V lost 6 bases and J 7 bases, leaving 16 bases between the germline ends. The CDR3 loop spans 14 amino acids. The germline gives CDR1 LGHNA, CDR2 YSLEER. The CDR3, as DNA: TGCGCCAGCAGTCGCGTAGAGGGGGGGAATGAGCAGTTCTTC. As protein: CASSRVEGGNEQFF.

The J gene is TRBJ1-4, the V gene TRBV14; TRBD1 aligns across 9 bases. CDR1 is SGHDN and CDR2 is FVKESK in the germline V gene. The trim removed 3 bases at V and 3 bases at J, leaving 2 bases unmatched. This CDR3 is 15 amino acids long. Here the CDR3 DNA reads TGTGCCAGCAGCCAGAGGGACAGGGCTAATGAAAAACTGTTTTTT. Protein sequence: CASSQRDRANEKLFF.

The chain combines TRBV28 with TRBJ2-1; a possible D gene is TRBD2 (5 bases). This CDR3 is built from 16 residues. Trimming took 5 bases from V and 2 from J, leaving 16 bases between them. Germline CDR1 MDHEN, CDR2 SYDVKM. The CDR3 is CASSPPEAAAYNEQFF. CDR3 nucleotides: TGTGCCAGCAGTCCCCCAGAAGCGGCGGCCTACAATGAGCAGTTCTTC.

V usage is TRBV27 and J usage is TRBJ1-5; no clear D gene. This CDR3 has 16 amino acids. Trimming stripped 0 bases from V and 0 bases from J, with 9 bases between. Looked up from germline, CDR1 is MNHEY and CDR2 is SMNVEV (reference sequence). The CDR3 is CASSLSYSLSNQPQHF. Written as DNA, the CDR3 is TGTGCCAGCAGTTTATCTTACAGCCTTAGCAATCAGCCCCAGCATTTT.

This chain uses TRBV18 with TRBJ2-7; TRBD2 matches 12 bases. This CDR3 region has 15 residues. CDR1 is KGHSH and CDR2 is LQKENI in the germline V gene. Unmatched junction bases numbered 6, after V lost 5 bases and J lost 4 bases. The CDR3 DNA reads as TGTGCCAGCTCAGCATCTAGCGGGAGGGAATACGAGCAGTACTTC. This gives the protein CASSASSGREYEQYF.

As to this clone: Other DNA sequences in this sample translate to the same CDR3. This chain joins TRBV5-6 and TRBJ2-5, with D uncertain. Trimming cost V 1 base and J 4 bases, with 8 bases left between them. The CDR3 sequence is 13 residues long. CDR1 is SGHDT and CDR2 is YYEEEE in the germline V gene. Here the CDR3 reads CASSLRTLETQYF. The CDR3 DNA follows: TGTGCCAGCAGCTTGAGAACCCTAGAGACCCAGTACTTC. Combining the CDR3 with reference TRBV5-6 and TRBJ2-5 gives the whole variable domain DAGVTQSPTHLIKTRGQQVTLRCSPKSGHDTVSWYQQALGQGPQFIFQYYEEEERQRGNFPDRFSGHQFPNYSSELNVNALLLGDSALYLCASSLRTLETQYFGPGTRLLVL.

The V gene is TRBV7-9, the J gene TRBJ1-1; D remains unclear. The V and J ends lost 1 base and 0 bases respectively, with 9 bases between them. Germline values: CDR1 SEHNR, CDR2 FQNEAQ (reference sequence). This CDR3 contains 15 residues. The CDR3 here is CASSLEGGVNTEAFF. As DNA, the CDR3 is TGTGCCAGCAGCTTAGAGGGCGGTGTGAACACTGAAGCTTTCTTT.

This chain links TRBV30 with TRBJ1-5; weak D call: TRBD1 (6 bases). The CDR3 has 14 residues. The germline V gene encodes CDR1 GTSNPN and CDR2 SVGIG (reference sequence). V lost 5 bases and J 3 bases, leaving 14 bases between the germline ends. CDR3: CAWQKGHNNQPQHF. In DNA, the CDR3 is TGTGCCTGGCAAAAGGGACACAACAATCAGCCCCAGCATTTT.

The V call is TRBV29-1, the J call TRBJ2-7, with D possibly being TRBD1 or TRBD2 (7 bases each). In germline, CDR1 is SQVTM, CDR2 ANQGSEA. The CDR3 is 15 residues long. Between the trimmed V and J ends, which lost 4 bases and 7 bases, there was a span of 23 bases. CDR3 nucleotides: TGCAGCGTTGCCGGCCTGACAGGGAGGGTGCGGGAGCAGTACTTC. Encoded protein: CSVAGLTGRVREQYF.

The chain carries TRBV19 and TRBJ1-1, with D perhaps matching TRBD1 (6 bases). This CDR3 is built from 17 residues. Looked up from germline, CDR1 is LNHDA and CDR2 is SQIVND (reference sequence). Trimming shortened V by 3 bases and J by 3 bases, and 20 bases separated the two germline ends. The CDR3 sequence: CASSMRQGLTFDTEAFF. DNA of the CDR3: TGTGCCAGTAGTATGCGGCAGGGGTTGACTTTTGACACTGAAGCTTTCTTT.

The table lists this clone with a few counts. The chain is built from TRBV28 and TRBJ1-5; D perhaps matches TRBD1 (6 bases). The germline CDR1 and CDR2 sequences are MDHEN and SYDVKM. Trimming removed 5 bases at V and 5 bases at J, with 16 bases between. The CDR3 extends over 15 amino acids. The CDR3 DNA reads TGTGCCAGCAGTGCCGGGACATACCGCTATCAGCCCCAGCATTTT. It specifies CASSAGTYRYQPQHF.

The chain has TRBV5-1 and TRBJ2-5; possible D gene TRBD2, 7 bases. With 0 bases removed from V and 5 bases from J, the gap between germline ends came to 14 bases. The CDR3 has 15 residues. Germline V gives CDR1 SGHRS, CDR2 YFSETQ. The CDR3 coding sequence is TGCGCCAGCAGCTTGGCCCTCGGGGGGCTGGAGACCCAGTACTTC. It encodes CASSLALGGLETQYF.

The rearrangement links TRBV30 to TRBJ2-3; D not certain. CDR1 GTSNPN and CDR2 SVGIG come from the germline V gene (reference sequence). The CDR3 is 13 residues long. Trimming cost V 4 bases and J 8 bases, with 16 bases left between them. The CDR3 DNA is TGTGCCTGGACTCTGGGGTCCTTCGGTACGCAGTATTTT. This encodes CAWTLGSFGTQYF.

The rearrangement links TRBV28 to TRBJ1-3; D unclear. The CDR3 is made up of 14 amino acids. V was clipped by 5 bases and J by 9 bases, with 17 bases between them. The germline V gene encodes CDR1 MDHEN and CDR2 SYDVKM. CDR3 amino acids: CASSPAGMVATIYF. In DNA, the CDR3 is TGTGCCAGCAGTCCCGCGGGGATGGTGGCCACCATATATTTT.

The J gene is TRBJ2-1, the V gene TRBV15; D ambiguous. This CDR3 is 12 amino acids long. V lost 0 bases to trimming and J lost 12 bases, with 9 bases between them. Germline CDR1 reads LNHNV; CDR2 reads YYDKDF (reference sequence). CDR3 protein: CATSRDKDPQFF. The CDR3 DNA reads TGTGCCACCAGCAGAGACAAGGATCCGCAGTTCTTC.